The clone carrying this T cell receptor beta chain has a count of ten or more. V lost 5 bases to trimming and J lost 2 bases, with 9 bases between them. The CDR3 runs to 13 residues. Template switching added a universal primer site, and cDNA bore unique molecular identifiers. MiXCR, applied by TCRdb to the 5' RACE reads, yields one record per CDR3 protein. The repertoire holds 200,000 to 250,000 distinct CDR3 sequences, with about 10% as singletons. This sample was included in a study of identical twins. The receptor's source is a man over 45 in good health. The sample was memory T cells sorted from blood. V and J are TRBV12-3 or TRBV12-4 and TRBJ1-2; possible D gene TRBD1, 5 bases. Here the CDR3 DNA reads TGTGCCAGCAGTCTGGACATAAACTATGGCTACACCTTC. Translating it yields CASSLDINYGYTF.